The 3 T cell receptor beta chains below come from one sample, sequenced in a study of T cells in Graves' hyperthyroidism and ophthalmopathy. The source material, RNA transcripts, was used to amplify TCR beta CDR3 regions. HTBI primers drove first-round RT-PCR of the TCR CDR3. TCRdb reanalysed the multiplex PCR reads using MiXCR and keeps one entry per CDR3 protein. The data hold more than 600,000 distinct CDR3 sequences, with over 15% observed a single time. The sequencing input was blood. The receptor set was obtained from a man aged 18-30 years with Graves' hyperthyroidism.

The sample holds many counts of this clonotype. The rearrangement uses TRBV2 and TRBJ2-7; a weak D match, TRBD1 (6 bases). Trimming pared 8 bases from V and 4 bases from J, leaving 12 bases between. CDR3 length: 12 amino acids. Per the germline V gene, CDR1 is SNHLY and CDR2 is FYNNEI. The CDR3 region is CASGYRVYEQYF. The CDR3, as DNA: TGTGCCAGCGGCTACAGGGTATACGAGCAGTACTTC.

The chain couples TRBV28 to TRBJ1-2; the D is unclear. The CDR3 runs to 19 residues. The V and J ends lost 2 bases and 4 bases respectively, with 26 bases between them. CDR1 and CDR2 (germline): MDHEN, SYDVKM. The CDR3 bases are TGTGCCAGCAGTTTAGGAAGGGAGAGGACTTCACCCCGTCGCTATGGCTACACCTTC. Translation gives CASSLGRERTSPRRYGYTF.

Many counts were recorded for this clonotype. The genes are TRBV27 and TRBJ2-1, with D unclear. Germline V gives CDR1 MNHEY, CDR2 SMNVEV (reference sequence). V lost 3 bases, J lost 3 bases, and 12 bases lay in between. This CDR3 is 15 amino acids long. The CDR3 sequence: CASSFRQAFYNEQFF. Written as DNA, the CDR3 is TGTGCCAGCAGTTTCAGACAAGCCTTCTACAATGAGCAGTTCTTC.